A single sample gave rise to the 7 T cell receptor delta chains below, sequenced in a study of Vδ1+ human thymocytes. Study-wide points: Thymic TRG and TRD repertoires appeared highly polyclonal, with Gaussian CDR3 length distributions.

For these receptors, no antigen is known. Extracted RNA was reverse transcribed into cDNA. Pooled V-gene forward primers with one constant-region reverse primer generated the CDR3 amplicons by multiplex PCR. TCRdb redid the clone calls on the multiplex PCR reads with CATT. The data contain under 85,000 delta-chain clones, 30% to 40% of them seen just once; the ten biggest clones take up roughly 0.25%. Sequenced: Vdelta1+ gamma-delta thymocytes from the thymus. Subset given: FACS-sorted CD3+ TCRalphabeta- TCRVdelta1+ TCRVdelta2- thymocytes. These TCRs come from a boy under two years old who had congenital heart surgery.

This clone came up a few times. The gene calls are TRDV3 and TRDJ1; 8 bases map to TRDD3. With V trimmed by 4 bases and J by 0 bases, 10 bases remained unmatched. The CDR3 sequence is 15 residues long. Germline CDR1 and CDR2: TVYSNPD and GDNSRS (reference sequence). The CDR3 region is CASIPGGEYTDKLIF. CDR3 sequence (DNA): TGTGCCTCTATTCCTGGGGGAGAGTACACCGATAAACTCATCTTT. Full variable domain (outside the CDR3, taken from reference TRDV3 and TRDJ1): CDKVTQSSPDQTVASGSEVVLLCTYDTVYSNPDLFWYRIRPDYSFQFVFYGDNSRSEGADFTQGRFSVKHILTQKAFHLVISPVRTEDSATYYCASIPGGEYTDKLIFGKGTRVTVEP.

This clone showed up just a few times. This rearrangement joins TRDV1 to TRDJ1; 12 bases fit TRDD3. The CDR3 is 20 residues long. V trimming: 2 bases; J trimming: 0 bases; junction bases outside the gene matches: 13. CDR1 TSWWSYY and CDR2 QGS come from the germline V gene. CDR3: CALGEELATGGYWNTDKLIF. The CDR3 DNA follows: TGTGCTCTTGGGGAAGAGCTTGCTACTGGGGGATACTGGAACACCGATAAACTCATCTTT.

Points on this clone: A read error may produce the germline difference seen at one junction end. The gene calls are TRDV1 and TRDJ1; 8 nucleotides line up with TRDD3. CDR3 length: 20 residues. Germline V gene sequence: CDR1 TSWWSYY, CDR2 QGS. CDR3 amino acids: CALGDSLFTMPGDIPDKLIF. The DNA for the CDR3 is TGCGCTCTTGGGGATTCACTATTCACCATGCCGGGGGATATTCCCGATAAACTCATCTTT.

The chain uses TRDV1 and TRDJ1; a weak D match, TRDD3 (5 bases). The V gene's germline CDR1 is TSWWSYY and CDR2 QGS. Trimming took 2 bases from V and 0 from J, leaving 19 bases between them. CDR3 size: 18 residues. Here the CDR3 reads CALGETRGVRTYTDKLIF. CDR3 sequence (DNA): TGTGCTCTTGGGGAAACCCGGGGGGTTCGCACGTACACCGATAAACTCATCTTT.

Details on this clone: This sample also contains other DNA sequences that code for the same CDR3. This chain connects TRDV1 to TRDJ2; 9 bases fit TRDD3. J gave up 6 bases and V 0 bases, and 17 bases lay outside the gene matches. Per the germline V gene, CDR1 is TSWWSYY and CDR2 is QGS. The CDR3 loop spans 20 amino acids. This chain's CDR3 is CALGELWTGGPIAFAAQLFF. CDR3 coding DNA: TGTGCTCTTGGGGAACTATGGACTGGGGGACCCATCGCGTTTGCAGCACAACTCTTCTTT.

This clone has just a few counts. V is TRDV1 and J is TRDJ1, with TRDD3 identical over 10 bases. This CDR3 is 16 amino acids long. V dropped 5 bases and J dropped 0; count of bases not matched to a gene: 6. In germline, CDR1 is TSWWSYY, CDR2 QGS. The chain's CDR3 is CALGFPTGGYTDKLIF. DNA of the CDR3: TGTGCTCTTGGGTTCCCCACTGGGGGATACACCGATAAACTCATCTTT.

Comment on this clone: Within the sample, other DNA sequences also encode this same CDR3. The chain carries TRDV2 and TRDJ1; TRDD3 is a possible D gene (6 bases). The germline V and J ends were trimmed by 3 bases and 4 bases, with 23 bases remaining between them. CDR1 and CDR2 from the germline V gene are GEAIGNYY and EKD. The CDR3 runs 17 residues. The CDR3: CACDVAGGLCTLDKLIF. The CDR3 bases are TGTGCCTGTGACGTTGCCGGGGGACTCTGTACCCTCGATAAACTCATCTTT.